This TCR beta chain is drawn from a study of T cell responses to AZD1222 COVID-19 vaccine. General study results and limits: Reportedly, nearly half the spike-specific TCRs target unmutated variant regions. Clonal diversity may have been underestimated, and the donors were mostly white British, with more females than males. Repertoires were collected only later (after the peak T cell response had occurred). It was only a handful of AZD1222 recipients who were seropositive at baseline.

There are 16 residues in the CDR3. J lost 2 bases, V lost 7 bases, and 12 bases had no gene match. Germline V gene lookup returns CDR1 MDHEN and CDR2 SYDVKM. TCRdb's copy holds only in-frame clones and misses some; the assay was immunoSEQ multiplex PCR. The table has more than 150,000 clones, 80% to 90% seen once; the top ten hold 5.5% to 7%. Notes on this clone: Its antigen is not known.

This chain joins TRBV28 and TRBJ2-7; the match to TRBD2 covers 9 bases. The input for sequencing was peripheral blood, taken after recovery from COVID-19. This sequence originates from an adult who had recovered from COVID-19. The CDR3 DNA sequence: TGTGCCAGCAACCAAGCTAGCGGGATCTCAACCTACGAGCAGTACTTC. Translation gives CASNQASGISTYEQYF.